Presented here are 5 T cell receptor beta chains from one specimen sequenced in a study of PD-1 blockade in classical Hodgkin lymphoma. Every single patient, without exception, relapsed after autologous stem cell transplantation, and brentuximab vedotin exposure varied. Using immunoSEQ multiplex PCR, the repertoire was profiled, and TCRdb retains in-frame clones only, with some absent. The sample includes some 40,000 clones, approximately 80% seen only once; the top ten take about a tenth. The source was peripheral blood mononuclear cells (PBMCs), collected at baseline. All receptors come from a human donor with classical Hodgkin lymphoma.

This clone was counted between two and nine times. One base away lies a much larger clone, so this may be a sequencing read error. This CDR3 is also generated by other DNA sequences in the sample. The V gene is TRBV28, the J gene TRBJ1-5; D gene ambiguous. In germline, CDR1 is MDHEN, CDR2 SYDVKM. CDR3 length equals 11 residues. V was cut by 2 bases and J by 7 bases, with 3 bases left in between. CDR3 in DNA: TGTGCCAGCAGTTTAGGACAGCCCCAGCATTTT. Translating it yields CASSLGQPQHF.

The chain links TRBV7-8 to TRBJ2-2, with D uncertain. This CDR3 region has 14 residues. Germline V gene data show CDR1 as SGHVS and CDR2 as FQNEAQ. Trimming removed 1 base from V and 2 bases from J, with 5 bases in between. The CDR3 loop is CASSLVSNTGELFF. The DNA for the CDR3 is TGTGCCAGCAGCTTAGTTTCCAACACCGGGGAGCTGTTTTTT.

This clone came up a few times. V is TRBV2 and J is TRBJ1-1; D gene unclear. Germline CDR1 reads SNHLY; CDR2 reads FYNNEI. There are 13 residues in the CDR3. The V gene lost 8 bases and the J gene lost 1 base, with 11 bases spanning the gap. As DNA, the CDR3 is TGTGCCAGCTCCGTGGCGGGGAACACTGAAGCTTTCTTT. It codes for CASSVAGNTEAFF.

This chain links TRBV2 with TRBJ2-1; 13 bases line up with TRBD2. Germline lookup yields CDR1 SNHLY and CDR2 FYNNEI. The CDR3 has 15 amino acids. J gave up 7 bases and V 3 bases, and 3 bases lay outside the gene matches. The chain's CDR3 is CASSEGLAGPNEQFF. CDR3 bases: TGTGCCAGCAGTGAGGGACTAGCGGGACCAAATGAGCAGTTCTTC.

The J gene is TRBJ2-3, the V gene TRBV5-8, with 11 positions matching TRBD2. Germline V gene sequence: CDR1 SGHTS, CDR2 YDEGEE. The CDR3 is 16 amino acids. The trim removed 3 bases at V and 2 bases at J, leaving 5 bases unmatched. The DNA for the CDR3 is TGTGCCAGCAGCTCGGGACTAGCGGTTCCCACAGATACGCAGTATTTT. Translating gives CASSSGLAVPTDTQYF.